Below, 15 T cell receptor beta chains from the same sample are listed, as sequenced in a study of blood T cell repertoires in COVID-19. Sequenced by immunoSEQ multiplex PCR; TCRdb stores in-frame clones only, minus some. The sample comprises some 170,000 clones, roughly 83% of which are singletons, and roughly a tenth rests with the top ten. Sequenced sample: peripheral blood. The receptors stem from a woman older than 75 with active or convalescent COVID-19.

At least ten counts were recorded for this clone. The chain joins TRBV2 to TRBJ2-2; TRBD2 might be the D (5 bases). The length of the CDR3 is 15 residues. CDR1 SNHLY and CDR2 FYNNEI come from the germline V gene. V gave up 4 bases and J gave up 2 bases, with 11 bases separating them. In nucleotides, the CDR3 is TGTGCCAGCAGTGCGAGCGGATCCAACACCGGGGAGCTGTTTTTT. Translation: CASSASGSNTGELFF.

V and J are TRBV28 and TRBJ1-3, with 7 bases that match TRBD1. The CDR3 length is 15 residues. V dropped 5 bases and J dropped 1; count of bases not matched to a gene: 5. Germline V gene lookup returns CDR1 MDHEN and CDR2 SYDVKM. CDR3 nucleotide sequence: TGTGCCAGCAGTGAGACAGGGATTTCTGGAAACACCATATATTTT. It codes for CASSETGISGNTIYF.

V gene TRBV7-9 combines with J gene TRBJ1-1; maybe TRBD1 (5 bases). CDR1 and CDR2 (germline): SEHNR, FQNEAQ (reference sequence). The V end was cut by 0 bases, the J end by 3 bases, with 8 bases between. The CDR3 has 14 amino acids. This CDR3 reads CASSLAGEDTEAFF. The CDR3 coding sequence is TGTGCCAGCAGCTTAGCGGGGGAGGACACTGAAGCTTTCTTT. Together with reference TRBV7-9 and TRBJ1-1, the CDR3 gives the full variable domain: DTGVSQNPRHKITKRGQNVTFRCDPISEHNRLYWYRQTLGQGPEFLTYFQNEAQLEKSRLLSDRFSAERPKGSFSTLEIQRTEQGDSAMYLCASSLAGEDTEAFFGQGTRLTVV.

This clone was detected only once. The chain uses TRBV19 and TRBJ1-1; TRBD1 aligns across 7 bases. This CDR3 comprises 18 residues. Germline V gene lookup returns CDR1 LNHDA and CDR2 SQIVND (reference sequence). V lost 6 bases to trimming and J lost 0 bases; unmatched junction nucleotides: 16. CDR3 amino acids: CASSHGVAGGSMNTEAFF. In DNA form, the CDR3 reads TGTGCCAGTAGCCACGGGGTGGCAGGGGGGTCGATGAACACTGAAGCTTTCTTT.

The J gene is TRBJ1-5, the V gene TRBV12-5; the D is unclear. Trimming cost V 3 bases and J 6 bases, with 12 bases left between them. The CDR3 has 14 residues. Germline CDR1 and CDR2: LGHNT and FRNRAP. Written as DNA, the CDR3 is TGTGCTAGTGGTTTCATGGGCAGTTCTCAGCCCCAGCATTTT. This encodes CASGFMGSSQPQHF.

The rearrangement links TRBV12-5 to TRBJ2-2; 8 bases fit TRBD1. The V gene's germline CDR1 is LGHNT and CDR2 FRNRAP. The CDR3 is 15 amino acids. V shed 5 bases and J 4 bases; nucleotides not matched to a gene: 6. The CDR3 spells CASGAQTGVTGELFF. Here the CDR3 DNA reads TGTGCTAGTGGTGCCCAGACAGGGGTCACCGGGGAGCTGTTTTTT.

This chain links TRBV2 with TRBJ1-5; D ambiguous. This CDR3 has 13 amino acids. V lost 4 bases, J lost 7 bases, and 11 bases lay in between. The germline V gene has CDR1 SNHLY and CDR2 FYNNEI. The CDR3 DNA follows: TGTGCCAGCAGTGGCAGGATGGAACAGCCCCAGCATTTT. Encoded protein: CASSGRMEQPQHF.

This clone was counted between two and nine times. The chain combines TRBV10-3 with TRBJ2-5, with 9 bases identical to TRBD1. With 5 bases clipped from V and 4 bases from J, the junction kept 11 bases outside the gene matches. CDR3 length equals 16 residues. Germline-derived CDR1 and CDR2 are ENHRY and SYGVKD. The CDR3 coding sequence is TGTGCCATCAGTCCCCAAGGGACAGGGAAGGGAGAGACCCAGTACTTC. Its translation: CAISPQGTGKGETQYF.

This rearrangement joins TRBV3-1 (or the pseudogene TRBV3-2) to TRBJ1-1; 7 positions agree with TRBD1. The V gene's germline CDR1 is LGHDT and CDR2 YNNKEL (reference sequence). With 4 bases clipped from V and 4 bases from J, the junction kept 6 bases outside the gene matches. CDR3 length: 14 residues. The CDR3 region has the DNA TGTGCCAGCAGCCCTGTACAGGGGACCACTGAAGCTTTCTTT. Translating it yields CASSPVQGTTEAFF.

V is TRBV5-6 and J is TRBJ2-4; tentatively, D is TRBD1 (5 bases). Trimming left V 5 bases short and J 4 bases short, with 13 bases between. CDR3 size: 14 residues. CDR1 is SGHDT, CDR2 YYEEEE, per germline. The CDR3 is CASRRRQTKNIQYF. The CDR3 DNA reads TGTGCCAGCAGACGAAGACAGACGAAAAACATTCAGTACTTC.

The chain links TRBV9 to TRBJ2-3; 10 positions match TRBD2. Trimming removed 2 bases from V and 1 base from J; junction bases left unmatched: 1. Germline CDR1 and CDR2: SGDLS and YYNGEE. The CDR3 consists of 15 residues. Written as DNA, the CDR3 is TGTGCCAGCAGCGTGAGCGGGGGGGGCACAGATACGCAGTATTTT. As protein: CASSVSGGGTDTQYF.

The chain links TRBV19 to TRBJ1-5; no firm D call. With 3 bases removed from V and 1 base from J, the gap between germline ends came to 10 bases. Germline loops: CDR1 LNHDA, CDR2 SQIVND (reference sequence). CDR3 length: 15 residues. DNA for the CDR3: TGTGCCAGTAGTATTGCGGGTCTAAGCAATCAGCCCCAGCATTTT. Residues: CASSIAGLSNQPQHF.

The CDR3 loop reads CASSLDRVGYTF. CDR3 sequence (DNA): TGTGCCAGCAGCTTAGACAGGGTCGGCTACACCTTC. V is TRBV7-2 and J is TRBJ1-2, with D perhaps TRBD1 (6 bases). The CDR3 contains 12 residues. V lost 1 base to trimming and J lost 8 bases, with 8 bases between them. The V gene's germline CDR1 is SGHTA and CDR2 FQGNSA.

The gene calls are TRBV27 and TRBJ1-2, with 11 bases that match TRBD1. V lost 4 bases, J lost 3 bases, and 7 bases stayed unmatched. Germline CDR1 is MNHEY and CDR2 is SMNVEV (reference sequence). The CDR3 contains 16 residues. The CDR3: CASSSRPGQGDYGYTF. CDR3 sequence (DNA): TGTGCCAGCAGTTCCCGGCCGGGACAGGGGGACTATGGCTACACCTTC.

This chain connects TRBV27 to TRBJ2-2; possibly TRBD1 for D (5 bases). The CDR3 is made up of 15 amino acids. Germline V CDR1 and CDR2: MNHEY, SMNVEV (reference sequence). Between the trimmed V and J ends, which lost 6 bases and 4 bases, there was a span of 15 bases. CDR3 residues: CASSTPRQPTGELFF. For the CDR3, the DNA is TGTGCCAGCAGCACCCCTCGACAGCCCACCGGGGAGCTGTTTTTT.